This T cell receptor beta chain was sequenced during a study of T cells after yellow fever vaccination. Germline-derived CDR1 and CDR2 are SEHNR and FQNEAQ (reference sequence). There are 16 residues in the CDR3. Trimming shortened V by 2 bases and J by 2 bases, and 16 bases separated the two germline ends. The study made its TCR cDNA through 5'RACE template switching. That step introduced a universal primer site along with UMIs. TCRdb recomputed calls from the 5' RACE reads with MiXCR, one row per CDR3 protein. The profile shows around 590,000 distinct CDR3 sequences, 12% of them singletons. This clonotype was counted only a few times.

The J gene is TRBJ2-7, the V gene TRBV7-9; the D gene could be TRBD1 or TRBD2 (5 bases each). The input for sequencing was PBMCs, taken on the day of the yellow fever booster vaccination. This sequence was found in a man aged 25-40 years who received the YFV17D yellow fever vaccine. The CDR3 DNA is TGTGCCAGCAGCTTATCTAGTGGTGAGGGGACCTACGAGCAGTACTTC. Its translation is CASSLSSGEGTYEQYF.